This T cell receptor (beta chain) was identified in a study of human T cells and chemical hapten exposure. Study at large: Minor volume differences among pooled libraries chiefly drove per-sample TCR yield variation.

V lost 4 bases, J lost 3 bases, and 18 bases lay in between. The CDR3 runs to 16 residues. Germline V lookup: CDR1 LNHDA, CDR2 SQIVND (reference sequence). Individual cDNA molecules received unique molecular identifiers in the library. MiXCR, run by TCRdb on the RACE reads, gives a single entry per CDR3 protein. The repertoire holds some 71,000 distinct CDR3 sequences, with 10% as singletons. Time point here: patch test 2, 6 weeks after DPC sensitization. The treatment: therapeutic diphenylcyclopropenone sensitization with weekly scalp DPC. Only after blood had been drawn was each patch test applied. The TCR sequence derives from a woman in her 50s with alopecia areata. Some clones in this sample may be carry-over from other donors' samples. J is TRBJ2-5 and V is TRBV19; D tentatively fits TRBD1 or TRBD2 (5 bases each). The sample consisted of whole blood, taken in connection with sensitization to the hapten diphenylcyclopropenone (DPC). The CDR3 DNA is TGTGCCAGTAGTAAGGCCGGGACCAACTACGAAGAGACCCAGTACTTC. This translates into CASSKAGTNYEETQYF.